The 5 T cell receptor beta chains below all came from one sample that was sequenced in a study of T cells expressing NK-cell markers. TCRdb reprocessed the 5' RACE reads, with one entry per CDR3 protein and no DNA. The sample totals about 370,000 distinct CDR3 sequences; its top ten clones hold roughly a tenth. The specimen was blood T cells: a sorted CD56 or NKG2C T cell subset, CD4+ or CD8+ T cells, or bulk PBMC T cells (not recorded which). The receptors shown here come from a woman between 45 and 60 years old in good health.

The chain links TRBV7-8 to TRBJ2-1; TCRdb names TRBD1, which stays unverified in the absence of DNA. Per the germline V gene, CDR1 is SGHVS and CDR2 is FQNEAQ. CDR3 length: 16 amino acids. CDR3 loop: CASSAFDRGGINEQFF.

J is TRBJ2-3 and V is TRBV20-1; the TCRdb D gene call, TRBD1, has no DNA to confirm it. This CDR3 has 17 amino acids. Germline lookup yields CDR1 DFQATT and CDR2 SNEGSKA (reference sequence). CDR3 sequence: CSARVGWGAPSLDTQYF.

The chain employs TRBV24-1 and TRBJ2-3; TCRdb names TRBD2, which stays unverified in the absence of DNA. The CDR3 contains 16 residues. Germline lookup yields CDR1 KGHDR and CDR2 SFDVKD. CDR3 sequence reads: CATSEVGSGSSDTQYF.

V gene TRBV7-6 combines with J gene TRBJ2-1; TCRdb lists TRBD1, though no DNA is available to test this call. Germline V gene data show CDR1 as SGHVS and CDR2 as FNYEAQ. This CDR3 region has 11 residues. This CDR3 is CASESGLEQFF.

The chain employs TRBV7-3 and TRBJ2-1; TCRdb outputs TRBD1, but without DNA this stays unchecked. The CDR3 covers 16 residues. The germline gives CDR1 SGHTA, CDR2 FQGTGA. The chain's CDR3 is CASSLSTGKGGNEQFF.